This TCR beta chain was identified in a study of T cell repertoires in cytomegalovirus infection. About the study: As its CMV epitopes, the study selected recently identified HLA-C-restricted and well-studied HLA-B-restricted targets. CMV infection plus the matching HLA type was flagged by public TCR beta signatures.

This CDR3 is 13 amino acids long. V lost 3 bases and J lost 10, with 13 bases in between. Germline V gene data show CDR1 as DFQATT and CDR2 as SNEGSKA (reference sequence). In this sample, this clonotype turned up a few times. What it binds is not known. TCRdb analysed the reads with MiXCR anew, one entry per CDR3 protein. The sample includes about 130,000 distinct CDR3 sequences, more than 30% of them seen just once. Study-level results: HLA-C-restricted, CMV-specific TCR beta clonotypes were dominant ex vivo.

The sequencing used CD8+ T cells from cultured PBMCs, collected from culture after CMV antigen stimulation. The chain combines TRBV20-1 with TRBJ1-6, with D maybe TRBD1 (6 bases). The TCR was taken from a human donor in good health (CMV status not recorded). Some clones in this sample may be carry-over from other donors' samples. CDR3 region: CSASTSRGSPLHF. In nucleotides, the CDR3 is TGCAGTGCTAGTACCTCCAGGGGATCACCCCTCCACTTT.